The rows below give T cell receptor beta chains drawn from one sample of a study of T cell repertoires in cytomegalovirus infection. TCRdb itself ran the reads through MiXCR, one entry per CDR3 protein. The sample yields approximately 630,000 distinct CDR3 sequences, approximately 24% seen once. Specimen: CD8+ T cells from PBMCs. The receptor set was obtained from a human donor in good health (CMV status not recorded). Some clones in this sample may be carry-over from other donors' samples. Each CDR3 is given with its conserved first and last residue. A D gene is named only where the DNA matches it firmly. Size is omitted from some rows. Given values are once, few, many or a class for expanded clones.

>TRBV6-2/TRBV6-3|TRBJ1-1|-|many
TGTGCCAGCAGTTGGAACGAGGAAGGGGCACAGAACACTGAAGCTTTCTTT
CASSWNEEGAQNTEAFF
>TRBV19|TRBJ2-1|-|few
TGTGCCAGTAGTATAGTCGACTATCTCTACAATGAGCAGTTCTTC
CASSIVDYLYNEQFF
>TRBV6-2/TRBV6-3|TRBJ2-2|-|-
TGTGCCAGCAGTTACTCCACGGGAGAGGTGTTTTTT
CASSYSTGEVFF
>TRBV4-2|TRBJ1-1|-|few
TGTGCCAGCAGCCAACCGGAAATAAACACTGAAGCTTTCTTT
CASSQPEINTEAFF
>TRBV28|TRBJ2-1|TRBD1|few
TGTGCCAGCAGTTGGGGAAGACAGGGGCGAAGTTACAATGAGCAGTTCTTC
CASSWGRQGRSYNEQFF
>TRBV7-3|TRBJ1-1|-|-
TGTGCCAGCAGCTTAACGAACAGTCCTGAGGCTTTCTTT
CASSLTNSPEAFF
>TRBV20-1|TRBJ1-4|TRBD1|-
TGCAGTGCTAGAGACCTTTGGACAGGCGAGGGGGAAAAACTGTTTTTT
CSARDLWTGEGEKLFF
>TRBV7-6|TRBJ2-5|TRBD2|-
TGTGCCAGCAGCTTAGGCCGGAGCGGGGGGGCCGGGGGAGAGACCCAGTACTTC
CASSLGRSGGAGGETQYF
>TRBV6-2/TRBV6-3|TRBJ2-2|TRBD1|few
TGTGCCACTTGGGGTGAGGGGGCTGCGAACACCGGGGAGCTGTTTTTT
CATWGEGAANTGELFF
>TRBV6-2/TRBV6-3|TRBJ2-1|TRBD1|many
TGTGCCAGCAGTCCTGGACAGGGGGCTGCGGATGAGCAGTTCTTC
CASSPGQGAADEQFF
>TRBV4-1|TRBJ2-5|-|-
TGCGCCAGCAGCCCAACAGGGCAGACCCAGTACTTC
CASSPTGQTQYF
>TRBV13|TRBJ2-2|-|-
TGTGCCAGCAGCTCGACGCGTCTCTCCGGGGAGCTGTTTTTT
CASSSTRLSGELFF
>TRBV4-1|TRBJ2-5|-|few
TGCGCCAGCAGCCAAGAGTCTAGCGTGGAGACCCAGTACTTC
CASSQESSVETQYF
>TRBV29-1|TRBJ2-2|-|few
TGCAGCGTGGCTACTGGGAACACCGGGGAGCTGTTTTTT
CSVATGNTGELFF
>TRBV27|TRBJ2-7|-|-
TGTGCCAGCACCAGGACAGCTAATCATCTTCGGTACGAGCAGTACTTC
CASTRTANHLRYEQYF
>TRBV6-2/TRBV6-3|TRBJ2-1|-|few
TGTGCCAGCAGTTACGACCTCGATGAGCAGTTCTTC
CASSYDLDEQFF
>TRBV19|TRBJ1-2|-|-
TGTGCCAGTAGTATAGGAAGTGGAGACTATGGCTACACCTTC
CASSIGSGDYGYTF
>TRBV29-1|TRBJ2-3|TRBD1|few
TGCAGCGTCGATACAGGGGGTAGTTGGGATACGCAGTATTTT
CSVDTGGSWDTQYF
>TRBV7-2|TRBJ2-5|TRBD1|many
TGTGCCAGCAGCTGGGGGACAGGCGCGCAAGAGACCCAGTACTTC
CASSWGTGAQETQYF
>TRBV6-1|TRBJ1-6|-|few
TGTGCCAGCAGTTACAGCGTCCTGACTTCACCCCTCCACTTT
CASSYSVLTSPLHF
>TRBV4-1|TRBJ2-6|-|-
TGCGCCAGCAGCCATATAGGCGCTGGGGCCAACGTCCTGACTTTC
CASSHIGAGANVLTF
>TRBV12-3/TRBV12-4|TRBJ2-5|-|-
TGTGCCAGCAGTCCCTGGCCCTCAGAGACCCAGTACTTC
CASSPWPSETQYF
>TRBV12-3/TRBV12-4|TRBJ2-1|TRBD1|-
TGTGCCAGCAGTTCCCGGGAGCAGGGGGCGCTTGAGCAGTTCTTC
CASSSREQGALEQFF
>TRBV6-5|TRBJ1-1|-|-
TGTGCCAGCAGTTATTACAGTAACACTGAAGCTTTCTTT
CASSYYSNTEAFF
>TRBV28|TRBJ2-7|-|-
TGTGCCAGCAGTTTAATGCTCTACGAGCAGTACTTC
CASSLMLYEQYF
>TRBV29-1|TRBJ2-3|-|few
TGCAGCACCGCACTGCGATGGGGTACAGATACGCAGTATTTT
CSTALRWGTDTQYF
>TRBV2|TRBJ2-3|-|-
TGTGCCAGCAGTGAATTCGCTGGGGCGGGGCTCACAGATACGCAGTATTTT
CASSEFAGAGLTDTQYF
>TRBV7-2|TRBJ1-4|-|many
TGTGCCAGCAGCTTTACTGGTGCAACTAATGAAAAACTGTTTTTT
CASSFTGATNEKLFF
>TRBV12-3/TRBV12-4|TRBJ2-3|-|few
TGTGCCAGCAGCCCTATCGCAGGTTTGGGAGATACGCAGTATTTT
CASSPIAGLGDTQYF
>TRBV7-9|TRBJ1-2|-|many
TGTGCCAGCAGCCCCGGGGGGAACGTTGATGGCTACACCTTC
CASSPGGNVDGYTF
>TRBV14|TRBJ2-6|TRBD1|few
TGTGCCAGCAGCCTCGGACAGGGGAACTCTGGGGCCAACGTCCTGACTTTC
CASSLGQGNSGANVLTF
>TRBV10-3|TRBJ2-7|-|-
TGTGCCATCAGCGGCCCCGGAAACCGTTCGAGCTACGAGCAGTACTTC
CAISGPGNRSSYEQYF
>TRBV27|TRBJ2-2|-|-
TGTGCCAGCAGTTTATTCGGCAGGGCAGGCACCGGGGAGCTGTTTTTT
CASSLFGRAGTGELFF
>TRBV7-9|TRBJ2-1|TRBD1|few
TGTGCCAGCAGCCGCCGACAGGGGAGCTCCTACAATGAGCAGTTCTTC
CASSRRQGSSYNEQFF
>TRBV29-1|TRBJ2-3|-|few
TGCAGCGTTGAGAGTCGAGGAGATACGCAGTATTTT
CSVESRGDTQYF
>TRBV5-6|TRBJ1-1|TRBD1|-
TGTGCCAGCAGCGACAGGGGTCCGGCTGAAGCTTTCTTT
CASSDRGPAEAFF
>TRBV6-2/TRBV6-3|TRBJ2-1|-|-
TGTGCCAGCAGACGGGACTTATCTTCCTACAATGAGCAGTTCTTC
CASRRDLSSYNEQFF